What follows are 16 T cell receptor beta chains derived from one specimen sequenced in a study of T cell responses to AZD1222 COVID-19 vaccine. Sequencing was performed with immunoSEQ multiplex PCR; in TCRdb, only in-frame clones are kept and a portion is missing. The table records 150,000 or so clones, roughly nine tenths of them present only once. Sequencing was performed on peripheral blood, taken on day 0 of AZD1222 vaccination. The receptors originated from an adult in good health.

The chain has TRBV28 and TRBJ1-2, with TRBD1 matching over 8 bases. The germline V gene encodes CDR1 MDHEN and CDR2 SYDVKM. The CDR3 has 17 residues. Trimming removed 6 bases from V and 0 bases from J; junction bases left unmatched: 12. Written as DNA, the CDR3 is TGTGCCAGCAGGGGAGGGACAGGAGCCCTAGCTAACTATGGCTACACCTTC. Amino acid sequence: CASRGGTGALANYGYTF.

The chain recombines TRBV28 with TRBJ2-7; D gene unclear. The CDR3 contains 12 residues. Germline V gene data show CDR1 as MDHEN and CDR2 as SYDVKM. V was clipped by 9 bases and J by 2 bases, with 11 bases between them. The chain's CDR3 is CASRTPPYEQYF. The CDR3 DNA sequence: TGTGCCAGTCGGACGCCGCCCTACGAGCAGTACTTC.

The chain recombines TRBV4-3 with TRBJ1-5; 8 bases agree with TRBD1. V trimming: 1 base; J trimming: 0 bases; junction bases outside the gene matches: 2. Germline lookup yields CDR1 LGHNA and CDR2 YSLEER. This CDR3 comprises 16 residues. The chain's CDR3 is CASSQGTGYSNQPQHF. For the CDR3, the DNA is TGCGCCAGCAGCCAAGGGACAGGGTATAGCAATCAGCCCCAGCATTTT.

V is TRBV3-1 (or the pseudogene TRBV3-2) and J is TRBJ2-5; 12 nucleotides match TRBD2. CDR1 and CDR2 from the germline V gene are LGHDT and YNNKEL (reference sequence). J was trimmed by 5 bases and V by 0 bases; bases with no gene match: 4. The CDR3 is made up of 16 amino acids. CDR3 residues: CASSQDLAGGGETQYF. The DNA for the CDR3 is TGTGCCAGCAGCCAAGACCTAGCGGGAGGGGGTGAGACCCAGTACTTC.

In regard to this clone: Other DNA sequences in this sample translate to the same CDR3. The rearrangement joins TRBV7-2 to TRBJ1-1, with D perhaps matching TRBD1 (5 bases). This CDR3 is built from 14 residues. Germline CDR1 and CDR2: SGHTA and FQGNSA. Between the trimmed V and J ends, which lost 1 base and 0 bases, there was a span of 6 bases. CDR3 protein: CASSLGQLNTEAFF. In DNA form, the CDR3 reads TGTGCCAGCAGCTTAGGACAGTTGAACACTGAAGCTTTCTTT.

The CDR3 DNA reads as TGTGCCAGCTCACTCAGGGCCAAGAATGAAAAACTGTTTTTT. Its protein is CASSLRAKNEKLFF. This sequence joins TRBV18 and TRBJ1-4; D might be TRBD1 (5 bases). The CDR3 has 14 residues. Germline CDR1 is KGHSH and CDR2 is LQKENI. Between the trimmed V and J ends, which lost 4 bases and 5 bases, there was a span of 11 bases.

The V call is TRBV4-3, the J call TRBJ1-4; D unresolved. CDR1 is LGHNA, CDR2 YSLEER, per germline. The CDR3 is 14 amino acids. The germline V and J ends were trimmed by 0 bases and 5 bases, with 7 bases remaining between them. In nucleotides, the CDR3 is TGCGCCAGCAGCCAAGATTGGAGAAATGAAAAACTGTTTTTT. Protein: CASSQDWRNEKLFF.

CDR3 sequence (DNA): TGTGCCAGCACGACTTACACTGAAGCTTTCTTT. Encoded protein: CASTTYTEAFF. The chain joins TRBV2 to TRBJ1-1; D is unresolved. CDR1 is SNHLY and CDR2 is FYNNEI in the germline V gene. Trimming took off 7 bases at V and 3 bases at J, with 6 bases between the two ends. CDR3 length: 11 residues.

The chain combines TRBV3-1 (or the pseudogene TRBV3-2) with TRBJ2-7; D remains ambiguous. Trimming stripped 4 bases from V and 2 bases from J, with 3 bases between. The V gene's germline CDR1 is LGHDT and CDR2 YNNKEL (reference sequence). The CDR3 has 11 amino acids. In nucleotides, the CDR3 is TGTGCCAGCAGCCGAACCTACGAGCAGTACTTC. The encoded protein is CASSRTYEQYF.

This chain links TRBV6-5 with TRBJ1-4, with unresolved D. The V gene lost 6 bases and the J gene lost 5 bases, with 13 bases spanning the gap. In germline, CDR1 is MNHEY, CDR2 SVGAGI. CDR3 length equals 14 residues. CDR3 region: CASRPGYANEKLFF. Here the CDR3 DNA reads TGTGCCAGCAGACCGGGGTATGCAAATGAAAAACTGTTTTTT.

The chain combines TRBV19 with TRBJ2-5, with TRBD2 matching over 8 bases. The V segment lost 6 bases and the J segment 1 base; nucleotides outside the gene matches: 4. The CDR3 has 14 residues. From germline, CDR1 is LNHDA and CDR2 SQIVND (reference sequence). The CDR3 reads CASSQLAVQETQYF. The DNA for the CDR3 is TGTGCCAGTAGCCAACTAGCGGTCCAAGAGACCCAGTACTTC.

V and J are TRBV28 and TRBJ2-2, with TRBD1 identical over 10 bases. This CDR3 has 15 amino acids. Germline CDR1 MDHEN, CDR2 SYDVKM. J lost 5 bases, V lost 5 bases, and 5 bases had no gene match. DNA of the CDR3: TGTGCCAGCAGTGACAGGGGGCGCCGGACCGGGGAGCTGTTTTTT. Its translation: CASSDRGRRTGELFF.

The CDR3 here is CASRPSGSGADTQYF. The CDR3 DNA reads as TGTGCCAGCAGACCGAGCGGGAGTGGGGCAGATACGCAGTATTTT. J is TRBJ2-3 and V is TRBV11-1, with 8 positions matching TRBD2. The CDR3 extends over 15 amino acids. The germline V gene has CDR1 SGHAT and CDR2 FQDESV (reference sequence). J was trimmed by 4 bases and V by 6 bases; bases with no gene match: 9.

The rearrangement links TRBV19 to TRBJ1-2; no clear D. Trimming removed 3 bases at V and 2 bases at J, with 16 bases between. The CDR3 consists of 16 residues. Germline CDR1 is LNHDA and CDR2 is SQIVND (reference sequence). This CDR3 is CASSIKGISPNYGYTF. CDR3 nucleotides: TGTGCCAGTAGTATTAAGGGAATTAGTCCCAACTATGGCTACACCTTC.

This clone was seen just once. The chain carries TRBV25-1 and TRBJ1-3, with 7 bases that match TRBD1. The V gene's germline CDR1 is MGHDK and CDR2 SYGVNS. The CDR3 loop spans 14 amino acids. The trim removed 6 bases at V and 2 bases at J, leaving 4 bases unmatched. CDR3 sequence reads: CASSWTGTGNTIYF. CDR3 DNA sequence: TGTGCCAGCAGCTGGACAGGAACTGGAAACACCATATATTTT.

V usage is TRBV19 and J usage is TRBJ2-1; TRBD2 matches at 9 bases. The CDR3 loop spans 13 amino acids. V gave up 9 bases and J gave up 8 bases; unmatched junction bases: 8. CDR1 and CDR2 from the germline V gene are LNHDA and SQIVND (reference sequence). The CDR3, as DNA: TGTGCCAGCGATAGCGGGAGTTATCATGAGCAGTTCTTC. Protein product: CASDSGSYHEQFF.